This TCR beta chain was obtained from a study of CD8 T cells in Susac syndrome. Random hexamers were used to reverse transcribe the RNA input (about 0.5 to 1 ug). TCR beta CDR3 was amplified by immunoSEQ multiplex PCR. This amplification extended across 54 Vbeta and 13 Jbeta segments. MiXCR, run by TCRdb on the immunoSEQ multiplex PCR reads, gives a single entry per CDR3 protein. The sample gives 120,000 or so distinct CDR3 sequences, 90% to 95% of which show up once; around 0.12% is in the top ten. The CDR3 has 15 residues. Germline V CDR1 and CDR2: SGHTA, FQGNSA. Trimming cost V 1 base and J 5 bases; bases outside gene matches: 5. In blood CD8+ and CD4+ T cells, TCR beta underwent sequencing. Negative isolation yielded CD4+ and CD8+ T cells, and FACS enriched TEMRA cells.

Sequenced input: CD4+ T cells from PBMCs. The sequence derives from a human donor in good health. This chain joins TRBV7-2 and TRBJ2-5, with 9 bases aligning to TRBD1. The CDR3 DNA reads TGTGCCAGCAGCTTAGGACAGGGGGTGAGGGAGACCCAGTACTTC. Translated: CASSLGQGVRETQYF.